The entry that follows covers one TCR beta chain sequence. The clone's antigen remains unknown. Base qualities are not provided; no much larger clone lies one nucleotide away. The cohort comprised 710 or so healthy bone marrow donors. At the time of sampling, every cohort member was nominally healthy, though immune exposures that went unrecorded were likely present. The donor was CMV seropositive and was included in the group of 250 to 350 seropositive cohort members. Every donor gave a peripheral blood sample, and the peripheral blood mononuclear cells from that sample were used for TCR beta sequencing. Genomic DNA was extracted from the blood cell samples with the Qiagen DNeasy Blood Extraction Kit. CDR1 and CDR2 (MDHEN, SYDVKM) derive from the germline V gene. For this chain, trimming is 5 bases at the V end and 3 bases at the J end, and the number of junction bases without a gene match is 7. From the cysteine through the phenylalanine, the CDR3 covers 16 amino acids. Only CDR3 DNA remains: 48 bases, in frame from the first base.

This entry is derived from a study of cytomegalovirus exposure and HLA in healthy donors (dated by TCRdb to the late 2010s). With regard to the full study: According to an earlier analysis of around 600 of the donors, about 170 million T cells yielded some 120 million unique TCR beta sequences and approximately 280 Gb of sequence data. Around 300 gigabases of sequencing data and approximately 85 million unique TCR sequences were included in an early release covering 550 to 650 HLA-typed donors. Among the approximately 420 genotyped donors, approximately 76% belonged to the genetic ancestry cluster associated with self-reported Caucasian donors. The study aimed to test whether cataloging public T cell receptors could reveal signatures of past pathogen exposure. The T cell repertoires of 666 subjects were profiled by immunosequencing and related to cytomegalovirus serostatus. Besides the first cohort of roughly 640 subjects, a separate validation cohort made up of some 110 different subjects was used. High-throughput TCR immunosequencing, statistical association of individual TCRs with disease status, and machine learning were combined to predict cytomegalovirus infection status. In a later analysis, previously published TCR beta repertoires from fewer than 750 donors were re-analyzed and high-resolution HLA genotyping was added so that TCR occurrence patterns could be studied. Rather than using new phenotypic data, the later analysis identified candidate immune exposures from TCR beta sequences and from how often those sequences occurred across donors. In an earlier analysis of 587 of the donors, high-throughput TCR beta sequencing was used to judge whether each TCR beta V gene segment behaved as functional or pseudogenic. Donor age, sex, ethnicity and CMV serostatus were compiled together with the repertoire data. A later genetic analysis used genome-wide SNP genotypes for about 60% of the roughly 700 donors, treating that subset as a discovery cohort. All discovery cohort repertoires had been generated using a single sequencing platform. Class I and class II HLA loci were covered by the typing at four-digit resolution. Typing coverage varied by locus: about 620-630 donors for A, B, C, DRB1 and DQB1; about 520 for DQA1; around 570 for DPA1; 450 to 480 for DPB1. Several DR-DQ haplotypes were handled as single units for association and clustering because linkage in the cohort was strong. Across about 380 genotyped donors of the cohort, an average of about 240,000 unique TCR beta nucleotide sequences per donor were sequenced, and approximately 19% of those sequences were non-productive. Summary of the overall study and its limitations: Several of the top co-occurrence clusters appeared to be linked to parvovirus B19, influenza, CMV and Epstein-Barr virus, according to a later analysis. In an earlier analysis of about 540 of the donors, most TCR beta V segments were observed in productive rearrangements about 87% or about 30% of the time, broadly matching IMGT annotations. A cluster of highly shared sequence variants was judged likely to be a technical artifact of the sequencing pipeline. In vitro tests confirmed that a few of the cytomegalovirus-associated TCR beta chains recognize cytomegalovirus antigens. Correlated functional status among segregating V segments might be attributable to linkage disequilibrium, but an unknown experimental factor could not be ruled out. In both the original and validation cohorts, the classifier was reported to diagnose cytomegalovirus status with high specificity and sensitivity. A further reported finding was that TCR beta sequences accurately predicted the HLA-A and HLA-B alleles for most subjects in the first cohort. Roughly uniform sequencing depth across donors was assumed in presence/absence analyses, although this assumption may not hold. The earlier analysis of approximately 540 of the donors excluded fewer than 20 rarely observed V segments, including chromosome 9 orphons, because counts were too low. A later analysis found that TCR association rates varied across HLA loci, with DRB1 alleles showing the most associated TCRs and HLA-C alleles the fewest. The authors suggested that the approach could potentially be generalized to other disease states and immunological phenotypes. A total of 164 TCR beta chains were listed by the study as associated with cytomegalovirus. Because HLA typing was unavailable for some donors at each locus, only the typed subset was used in association tests. Most TCR sequences were observed very rarely across donors, whereas some public TCRs were present in many individuals. In a later genetic analysis, a missense DCLRE1C variant was associated with V-gene and J-gene trimming of TCR beta chains, and the association was replicated in an independent cohort. Most CMV-associated TCR beta chains appeared to be HLA-restricted in a later analysis, and the HLA associations seemed to be driven largely by CMV exposure. A later analysis associated about 17,000 TCR beta sequences with specific HLA alleles at a false discovery rate of 0.05. A later analysis found that HLA-associated TCR beta chains were more clonally expanded and had lower generation probabilities than equally common non-associated chains. A later genetic analysis reported fewer N-insertions in productive TCRs among donors in an Asian-associated ancestry cluster than the roughly 700-donor mean. The cohort was sequenced for TCR beta chains only, and without alpha or paired-chain data the features that could be detected were limited. The 87-base-pair reads could not distinguish some IMGT-functional V segments, including TRBV6-2 and TRBV6-3, so those segments were excluded. When HLA alleles, especially DR and DQ, strongly co-occurred, attributing TCR associations to individual alleles was difficult. CMV serostatus was the only immune exposure information available for the cohort.

Libraries were constructed by the immunoSEQ multiplex PCR assay. For the multiplex PCR, a mixture combining 60 forward primers for TCR Vbeta segments and 13 reverse primers for TCR Jbeta segments was used. The CDR3 region of rearranged TCR beta genes was amplified from genomic DNA with a multiplex PCR assay. The Illumina HiSeq System was used to sequence the amplified TCR beta libraries as 87-base-pair reads. The source study handled its data this way. A later analysis counted about 76 million unique TCR beta chains across the 650 to 800 repertoires, and around 9.9 million of these chains were shared by at least two donors. A nearest-neighbor algorithm error-corrected the raw reads and collapsed the reads into unique sequences, merging closely related sequences to remove PCR and sequencing errors. Alignment of CDR3 sequences to IMGT reference sequences was used to assign V, D and J gene segments. For a sequence to be retained, a match of at least six nucleotides was required to both a V gene segment and a J gene segment. Rearrangements were classified as productive when the CDR3 lacked stop codons and remained in frame with V and J, and all other rearrangements were classified as non-productive. CDR3 was defined by IMGT convention, running from the second conserved V-encoded cysteine to the conserved J-encoded phenylalanine. Sequences without an unambiguous match to a single V gene segment were excluded from the earlier analysis of almost 600 of the donors. In an earlier analysis of 500 to 750 of the donors, V segments were called functional above 56.7% productive rearrangements and were called segregating when the between-donor standard deviation exceeded 5%. A statistical classification framework was developed to diagnose cytomegalovirus status using the catalog of TCR beta chain sequences. In a later analysis, TCR nucleotide sequences were compared against IMGT/GENE-DB human TR gene sequences so that V and J genes could be assigned. A later analysis assigned CDR3 sequences and most-parsimonious VDJ recombination scenarios with the TCRdist pipeline. In a later analysis, every TCR beta chain was defined by the combination of its CDR3 amino acid sequence and its V-gene family, and reads without a unique V-gene family were dropped. In a later analysis, fewer than 600 highly shared, low-generation-probability nucleotide sequences were removed to address suspected cross-contamination and a sequencing artifact. For each public chain, a later analysis derived a clonal expansion index from normalized ranks of inferred template counts within each repertoire. In a later analysis, generation probabilities were computed using a VDJ recombination model fitted to out-of-frame rearrangements, and the results were checked against IGoR. Hypergeometric tests were used in a later analysis to score TCR-TCR, TCR-HLA and TCR-CMV co-occurrence, with a repertoire-size bias correction applied to the TCR pairs. False discovery rates were estimated in a later analysis by permuting HLA or CMV assignments 20 times. A later analysis grouped co-occurring TCRs with DBSCAN, adding TCRdist sequence similarity when clustering within HLA-allele-positive subsets. Repertoires with fewer than 30,000 or more than 120,000 public chains, plus five repertoires with anomalous nucleotide sharing, were excluded from co-occurrence clustering. The table was pulled from immuneACCESS by TCRdb, which kept in-frame rearrangements only. Such tables lose some clones; where checked, under half of the loss comes from unresolved V genes, and the rest has no known cause. From that table come the V and J calls and clone size; the DNA was used to work out D and trimming. This sample gives 99,000 or so clones in total; under 85% of them show up just once. The ten top clones hold more than 3% of the sample.

The sequence is built from TRBV28 and TRBJ2-2; the central 9 bases match TRBD1. This clonotype was sampled from a female donor in good health and CMV-seropositive. Sequenced sample: PBMCs. The DNA reads TGTGCCAGCAGTGAACCGGGACAGGGCGACACCGGGGAGCTGTTTTTT. This translates into CASSEPGQGDTGELFF.